This is a list of T cell receptor beta chains from one sample in a study of prognosis after radiotherapy for stage I lung cancer. TCRdb fed the multiplex PCR reads into MiXCR, producing one record per CDR3 protein. The sample contains almost 40,000 distinct CDR3 sequences, around a quarter of which appear only once. The sample here was PBMCs, taken before or after stereotactic body radiation therapy (not recorded which). These receptors came from a donor at least 50 years old with non-small cell lung cancer. The CDR3 runs from the conserved cysteine through the conserved F or W. The D gene is left open where the match is weak. Where a row states a size, it is once, few, many or the class of an expanded clone; other rows omit it.

clone size: many
V gene: TRBV25-1
D gene: -
J gene: TRBJ1-5
CDR3 DNA: TGTGCCAGCAGTCCCATCGGGGGCGAGGGGCAGCCCCAGCATTTT
CDR3 protein: CASSPIGGEGQPQHF

clone size: many
V gene: TRBV5-1
D gene: TRBD1
J gene: TRBJ2-5
CDR3 DNA: TGCGCCAGCAGCCGCTCGGACAGGGACCAAGAGACCCAGTACTTC
CDR3 protein: CASSRSDRDQETQYF

clone size: -
V gene: TRBV20-1
D gene: -
J gene: TRBJ2-5
CDR3 DNA: TGCAGTGCGTCGTCAGGGCACAAAGAGACCCAGTACTTC
CDR3 protein: CSASSGHKETQYF

clone size: -
V gene: TRBV5-1
D gene: -
J gene: TRBJ1-5
CDR3 DNA: TGCGCCAGCAGCTTGGACGGTGGAAAGAGAAATCAGCCCCAGCATTTT
CDR3 protein: CASSLDGGKRNQPQHF

clone size: many
V gene: TRBV5-6
D gene: -
J gene: TRBJ2-1
CDR3 DNA: TGTGCCAGCACCCCCGGGACAATCCACAATGAGCAGTTCTTC
CDR3 protein: CASTPGTIHNEQFF

clone size: many
V gene: TRBV24-1
D gene: TRBD2
J gene: TRBJ2-3
CDR3 DNA: TGTGCCACCAGCCAAGCGGGAGCCGTAGATACGCAGTATTTT
CDR3 protein: CATSQAGAVDTQYF

clone size: many
V gene: TRBV15
D gene: -
J gene: TRBJ1-1
CDR3 DNA: TGTGCCACCAGCAGAGGGGGGATAGGAAACACTGAAGCTTTCTTT
CDR3 protein: CATSRGGIGNTEAFF

clone size: many
V gene: TRBV7-3
D gene: TRBD1
J gene: TRBJ1-2
CDR3 DNA: TGTGCCAGCAGCCCAGGGGGGCTTTATGGCTACACCTTC
CDR3 protein: CASSPGGLYGYTF

clone size: -
V gene: TRBV19
D gene: -
J gene: TRBJ2-3
CDR3 DNA: TGTGCCAGTCTGGGACGGGGGTACGAAGATACGCAGTATTTT
CDR3 protein: CASLGRGYEDTQYF

clone size: many
V gene: TRBV7-7
D gene: -
J gene: TRBJ2-7
CDR3 DNA: TGTGCTAGCAGCTTAGCTGGCGGGAAGTCCGAGCAGTACTTC
CDR3 protein: CASSLAGGKSEQYF

clone size: many
V gene: TRBV6-1
D gene: -
J gene: TRBJ2-2
CDR3 DNA: TGTGCCAGCTCAGGTGGGGACACCGGGGAGCTGTTTTTT
CDR3 protein: CASSGGDTGELFF

clone size: -
V gene: TRBV29-1
D gene: TRBD1
J gene: TRBJ2-1
CDR3 DNA: TGCAGTATTGAGGGGACAGTAGGCAATGAGCAGTTCTTC
CDR3 protein: CSIEGTVGNEQFF

clone size: many
V gene: TRBV2
D gene: -
J gene: TRBJ1-2
CDR3 DNA: TGTGCCAGCAGTGAAGACAGACAATATGGCTACACCTTC
CDR3 protein: CASSEDRQYGYTF

clone size: -
V gene: TRBV12-3/TRBV12-4
D gene: -
J gene: TRBJ2-2
CDR3 DNA: TGTGCCAGCGCTCCGGAGGGGTTAGCCGGGGAGCTGTTTTTT
CDR3 protein: CASAPEGLAGELFF

clone size: many
V gene: TRBV5-4
D gene: TRBD1
J gene: TRBJ1-2
CDR3 DNA: TGTGCCAGCAGCCCGGACAGGTTCTCCGTTAACTATGGCTACACCTTC
CDR3 protein: CASSPDRFSVNYGYTF

clone size: many
V gene: TRBV28
D gene: TRBD1
J gene: TRBJ1-5
CDR3 DNA: TGTGCCAGCAAACGGGACAGGGGGCCTATTATGCAGCCCCAGCATTTT
CDR3 protein: CASKRDRGPIMQPQHF

clone size: many
V gene: TRBV5-6
D gene: -
J gene: TRBJ2-3
CDR3 DNA: TGTGCCAGCAGCAGTTCAGATACGCAGTATTTT
CDR3 protein: CASSSSDTQYF

clone size: medium-sized
V gene: TRBV27
D gene: TRBD2
J gene: TRBJ2-1
CDR3 DNA: TGTGCCAGCAGTAGCGGGAGCTCCTACAATGAGCAGTTCTTC
CDR3 protein: CASSSGSSYNEQFF

clone size: many
V gene: TRBV6-1
D gene: TRBD1
J gene: TRBJ1-2
CDR3 DNA: TGTGCCAGCAACAAAGGATGGGACAGCACCTATGGCTACACCTTC
CDR3 protein: CASNKGWDSTYGYTF

clone size: many
V gene: TRBV3-1
D gene: TRBD2
J gene: TRBJ2-5
CDR3 DNA: TGTGCCAGCAGCCCGGGACTAGCGGGGGGGCCGTTCGAGACCCAGTACTTC
CDR3 protein: CASSPGLAGGPFETQYF

clone size: many
V gene: TRBV28
D gene: TRBD1
J gene: TRBJ2-3
CDR3 DNA: TGTGCCAGCAGTTCACTAGGGACAGGGAGCACAGATACGCAGTATTTT
CDR3 protein: CASSSLGTGSTDTQYF

clone size: many
V gene: TRBV19
D gene: -
J gene: TRBJ1-2
CDR3 DNA: TGTGCCAGTAGTGCGAACCGGGACTCCCTGGGCTACACCTTC
CDR3 protein: CASSANRDSLGYTF

clone size: many
V gene: TRBV5-1
D gene: TRBD1
J gene: TRBJ1-1
CDR3 DNA: TGCGCCAGCGGTTTGACAGGGCAGGACACTGAAGCTTTCTTT
CDR3 protein: CASGLTGQDTEAFF

clone size: many
V gene: TRBV28
D gene: TRBD1
J gene: TRBJ1-4
CDR3 DNA: TGTGCCAGCAGTCTCTGGACAGGGGAAAATGAAAAACTGTTTTTT
CDR3 protein: CASSLWTGENEKLFF

clone size: many
V gene: TRBV7-9
D gene: -
J gene: TRBJ1-5
CDR3 DNA: TGTGCCAGCAGCTCGACAGCCCCAAATCAGCCCCAGCATTTT
CDR3 protein: CASSSTAPNQPQHF

clone size: many
V gene: TRBV18
D gene: -
J gene: TRBJ1-6
CDR3 DNA: TGTGCCAGCTCGGCTACGACAGGAGCCTATAATTCACCCCTCCACTTT
CDR3 protein: CASSATTGAYNSPLHF

clone size: medium-sized
V gene: TRBV20-1
D gene: -
J gene: TRBJ2-7
CDR3 DNA: TGCAGTGGCCTGAAGGGGACCACCTACGAGCAGTACTTC
CDR3 protein: CSGLKGTTYEQYF

clone size: medium-sized
V gene: TRBV2
D gene: -
J gene: TRBJ2-3
CDR3 DNA: TGTGCCAGCAGTGAATCGGGTTCTAGCACAGATACGCAGTATTTT
CDR3 protein: CASSESGSSTDTQYF

clone size: many
V gene: TRBV11-2
D gene: -
J gene: TRBJ2-2
CDR3 DNA: TGTGCTGAGCGTAGGGTCAACACCGGGGAGCTGTTTTTT
CDR3 protein: CAERRVNTGELFF

clone size: -
V gene: TRBV12-3/TRBV12-4
D gene: -
J gene: TRBJ2-7
CDR3 DNA: TGTGCCAGCAGCCGAAACAGTTGTCACGACCAGTACTTC
CDR3 protein: CASSRNSCHDQYF

clone size: many
V gene: TRBV6-5
D gene: -
J gene: TRBJ2-1
CDR3 DNA: TGTGCCAGCAGTTATCGCCGGGTGGGTGAGCAGTTCTTC
CDR3 protein: CASSYRRVGEQFF

clone size: -
V gene: TRBV5-1
D gene: TRBD2
J gene: TRBJ2-7
CDR3 DNA: TGCGCCAGCAGACCTCTAGCGGGAGGGACCTACGAGCAGTACTTC
CDR3 protein: CASRPLAGGTYEQYF

clone size: medium-sized
V gene: TRBV20-1
D gene: -
J gene: TRBJ2-7
CDR3 DNA: TGCAGTGCTAGAGCCCCCGGGACCCACTACGAGCAGTACTTC
CDR3 protein: CSARAPGTHYEQYF

clone size: -
V gene: TRBV12-3/TRBV12-4
D gene: -
J gene: TRBJ2-3
CDR3 DNA: TGTGCCAGCAGTCACCGGGGATGGGGCACAGATACGCAGTATTTT
CDR3 protein: CASSHRGWGTDTQYF

clone size: many
V gene: TRBV20-1
D gene: -
J gene: TRBJ2-2
CDR3 DNA: TGCAGTGCTAGTATGACAAGGAGGGGAACCGGGGAGCTGTTTTTT
CDR3 protein: CSASMTRRGTGELFF

clone size: -
V gene: TRBV5-1
D gene: -
J gene: TRBJ1-2
CDR3 DNA: TGCGCCAGCGGCTTGAAAACAGAAAACTATGGCTACACCTTC
CDR3 protein: CASGLKTENYGYTF

clone size: many
V gene: TRBV7-8
D gene: -
J gene: TRBJ1-2
CDR3 DNA: TGTGCCAGCAGCTTCATTCCATCGGGAAACTATGGCTACACCTTC
CDR3 protein: CASSFIPSGNYGYTF

clone size: many
V gene: TRBV30
D gene: -
J gene: TRBJ2-1
CDR3 DNA: TGTGCCTCCTCGAGGGGAGGGGGCGACCTCAATGAGCAGTTCTTC
CDR3 protein: CASSRGGGDLNEQFF

clone size: many
V gene: TRBV12-3/TRBV12-4
D gene: TRBD1
J gene: TRBJ1-2
CDR3 DNA: TGTGCCAGCAGTCCACGGACAGGGAACTATGGCTACACCTTC
CDR3 protein: CASSPRTGNYGYTF

clone size: many
V gene: TRBV15
D gene: TRBD1
J gene: TRBJ2-7
CDR3 DNA: TGTGCCACCAGCAGAGATCAGCGGCCAGGGGGCGAGCAGTACTTC
CDR3 protein: CATSRDQRPGGEQYF

clone size: -
V gene: TRBV5-1
D gene: -
J gene: TRBJ1-3
CDR3 DNA: TGCGCCAGCAGCGCACAGGGCTCTGGAAACACCATATATTTT
CDR3 protein: CASSAQGSGNTIYF

clone size: -
V gene: TRBV4-1
D gene: TRBD1
J gene: TRBJ1-4
CDR3 DNA: TGCGCCAGCAGCCTTCGGGGACAGGGGGAAACGACTAATGAAAAACTGTTTTTT
CDR3 protein: CASSLRGQGETTNEKLFF

clone size: -
V gene: TRBV4-2
D gene: -
J gene: TRBJ2-7
CDR3 DNA: TGTTCCAGCAGCATATTCGTTAGCTCCTACGAGCAGTACTTC
CDR3 protein: CSSSIFVSSYEQYF

clone size: many
V gene: TRBV2
D gene: -
J gene: TRBJ1-5
CDR3 DNA: TGTGCCAGCAGTGAGGGTAGTAGTAGCAATCAGCCCCAGCATTTT
CDR3 protein: CASSEGSSSNQPQHF

clone size: many
V gene: TRBV18
D gene: -
J gene: TRBJ2-5
CDR3 DNA: TGTGCCAGCTCACCACAACAAGAGACCCAGTACTTC
CDR3 protein: CASSPQQETQYF

clone size: many
V gene: TRBV29-1
D gene: -
J gene: TRBJ2-1
CDR3 DNA: TGCAGCGTTGAAGGGACAGTCGGAAATGAGCAGTTCTTC
CDR3 protein: CSVEGTVGNEQFF

clone size: -
V gene: TRBV2
D gene: TRBD1
J gene: TRBJ2-5
CDR3 DNA: TGTGCCAGCAGTCGGGGACAGGGGAGTGAGACCCAGTACTTC
CDR3 protein: CASSRGQGSETQYF

clone size: many
V gene: TRBV20-1
D gene: TRBD1
J gene: TRBJ1-4
CDR3 DNA: TGCAGTGCTAGTGGACAGGGGGCAGCCGAATCCGAAAAACTGTTTTTT
CDR3 protein: CSASGQGAAESEKLFF

clone size: -
V gene: TRBV20-1
D gene: -
J gene: TRBJ1-1
CDR3 DNA: TGCAGTGCTACCGCTAGGTCGGTAAACACTGAAGCCTTATTT
CDR3 protein: CSATARSVNTEALF

clone size: many
V gene: TRBV5-1
D gene: -
J gene: TRBJ1-2
CDR3 DNA: TGCGCCAGCAGCTTGGCTCAGGGGTTGAACTATGGCTACACCTTC
CDR3 protein: CASSLAQGLNYGYTF

clone size: many
V gene: TRBV30
D gene: TRBD1
J gene: TRBJ1-1
CDR3 DNA: TGTGCCTGGAGTAGAGGGACAGGGAGGTGGGTAACTGAAGCTTTCTTT
CDR3 protein: CAWSRGTGRWVTEAFF

clone size: many
V gene: TRBV7-2
D gene: -
J gene: TRBJ2-7
CDR3 DNA: TGTGCCAGCAGCTTAGGCGGGGCTACGTTCGAGCAGTACTTC
CDR3 protein: CASSLGGATFEQYF

clone size: many
V gene: TRBV28
D gene: TRBD1
J gene: TRBJ2-7
CDR3 DNA: TGTGCCAGCAGTTTCGCAGGGGGCGTAGAGCAGTACTTC
CDR3 protein: CASSFAGGVEQYF

clone size: many
V gene: TRBV7-9
D gene: -
J gene: TRBJ2-5
CDR3 DNA: TGTGCCAGCAGCTCCGTTTCTAAAGAGACCCAGTACTTC
CDR3 protein: CASSSVSKETQYF

clone size: many
V gene: TRBV28
D gene: -
J gene: TRBJ1-6
CDR3 DNA: TGTGCCAGCAGCCCCCCGCTCCACTTT
CDR3 protein: CASSPPLHF

clone size: -
V gene: TRBV7-6
D gene: -
J gene: TRBJ2-2
CDR3 DNA: TGTGCCAGCAGCCTCGACCCGACGAAACTGAACACCGGGGAGCTGTTTTTT
CDR3 protein: CASSLDPTKLNTGELFF

clone size: -
V gene: TRBV27
D gene: TRBD2
J gene: TRBJ2-2
CDR3 DNA: TGTGCCTACAGCTTTGTAGCGGGAGTGGCCGGGGAGCTGTTTTTT
CDR3 protein: CAYSFVAGVAGELFF